This T cell receptor beta chain was profiled in a study of cytomegalovirus exposure and HLA in healthy donors. Study-wide points: A few V segments could not be told apart, such as TRBV6-2 and TRBV6-3, and were left out.

On this clone: What it binds is not known.

The PCR employed 60 Vbeta primers together with 13 Jbeta primers. The authors' processing: Later, tens of millions of unique TCR beta chains were counted in an analysis, and approximately 9.9 million of them were shared. Sequenced by immunoSEQ multiplex PCR; TCRdb stores in-frame clones only, minus some. The V and J calls and the clone size are those of that table, but D and trimming were determined from the DNA. This table holds about 99,000 clones, 76% found once. The germline V gene has CDR1 SGHRS and CDR2 YFSETQ. The CDR3 sequence is 16 residues long. The ends lost 4 bases at V and 2 bases at J; junction bases unmatched: 9.

This sequence originates from a woman under 30 in good health and CMV-seropositive. The chain couples TRBV5-1 to TRBJ2-4; 7 bases map to TRBD1. Material for sequencing was PBMCs. CDR3 nucleotides: TGCGCCAGCAGCATAAGGGACAGCGGTACCAAAAACATTCAGTACTTC. This encodes CASSIRDSGTKNIQYF.